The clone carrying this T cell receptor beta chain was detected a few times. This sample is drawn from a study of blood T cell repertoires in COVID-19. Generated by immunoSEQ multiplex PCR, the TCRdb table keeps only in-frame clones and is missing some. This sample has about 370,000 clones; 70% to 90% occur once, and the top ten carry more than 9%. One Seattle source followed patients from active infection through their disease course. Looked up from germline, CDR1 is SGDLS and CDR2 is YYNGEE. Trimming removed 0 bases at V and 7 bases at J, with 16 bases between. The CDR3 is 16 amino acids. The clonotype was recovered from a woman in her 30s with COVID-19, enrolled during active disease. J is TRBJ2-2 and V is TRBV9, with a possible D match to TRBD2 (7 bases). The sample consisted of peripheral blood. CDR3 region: CASSVGSAGEGGELFF. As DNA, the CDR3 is TGTGCCAGCAGCGTAGGGTCTGCAGGGGAGGGCGGGGAGCTGTTTTTT.